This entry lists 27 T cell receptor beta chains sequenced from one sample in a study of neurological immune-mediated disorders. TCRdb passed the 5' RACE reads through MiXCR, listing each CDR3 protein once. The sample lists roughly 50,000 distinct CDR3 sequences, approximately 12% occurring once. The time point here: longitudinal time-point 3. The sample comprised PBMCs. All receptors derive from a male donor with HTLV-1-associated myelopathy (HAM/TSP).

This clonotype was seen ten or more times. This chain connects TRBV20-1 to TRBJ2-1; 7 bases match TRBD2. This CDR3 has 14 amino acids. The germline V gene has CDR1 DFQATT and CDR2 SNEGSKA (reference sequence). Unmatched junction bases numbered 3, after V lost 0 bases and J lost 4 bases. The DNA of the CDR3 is TGCAGTGCTAGAGATCCGGGACTATACAATGAGCAGTTCTTC. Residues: CSARDPGLYNEQFF.

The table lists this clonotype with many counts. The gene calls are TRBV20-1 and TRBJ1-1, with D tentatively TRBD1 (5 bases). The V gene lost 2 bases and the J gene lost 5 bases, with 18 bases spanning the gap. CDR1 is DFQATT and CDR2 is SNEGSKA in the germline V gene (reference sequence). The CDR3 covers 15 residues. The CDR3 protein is CSARNAQGAATEAFF. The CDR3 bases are TGCAGTGCTAGAAATGCACAAGGGGCGGCTACTGAAGCTTTCTTT.

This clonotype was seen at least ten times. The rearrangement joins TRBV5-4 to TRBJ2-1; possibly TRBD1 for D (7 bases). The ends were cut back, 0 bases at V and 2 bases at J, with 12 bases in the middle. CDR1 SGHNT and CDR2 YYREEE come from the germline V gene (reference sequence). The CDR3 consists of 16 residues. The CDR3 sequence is CASSLAGRGAYNEQFF. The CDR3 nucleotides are TGTGCCAGCAGCTTGGCCGGCAGGGGGGCCTACAATGAGCAGTTCTTC. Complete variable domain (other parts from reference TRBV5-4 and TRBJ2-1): ETGVTQSPTHLIKTRGQQVTLRCSSQSGHNTVSWYQQALGQGPQFIFQYYREEENGRGNFPPRFSGLQFPNYSSELNVNALELDDSALYLCASSLAGRGAYNEQFFGPGTRLTVL.

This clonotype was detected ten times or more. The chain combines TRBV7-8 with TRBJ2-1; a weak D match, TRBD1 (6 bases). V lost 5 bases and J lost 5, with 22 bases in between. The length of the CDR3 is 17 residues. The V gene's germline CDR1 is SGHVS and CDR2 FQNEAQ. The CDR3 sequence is CASSGYRDLAFDNEQFF. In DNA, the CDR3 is TGTGCCAGCAGCGGCTACAGGGATCTGGCTTTTGACAATGAGCAGTTCTTC.

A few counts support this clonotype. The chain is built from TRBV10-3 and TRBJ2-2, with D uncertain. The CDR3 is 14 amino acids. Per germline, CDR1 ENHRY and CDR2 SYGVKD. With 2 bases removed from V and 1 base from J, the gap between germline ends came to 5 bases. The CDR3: CAISETENTGELFF. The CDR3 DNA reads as TGTGCCATCAGTGAGACAGAGAACACCGGGGAGCTGTTTTTT.

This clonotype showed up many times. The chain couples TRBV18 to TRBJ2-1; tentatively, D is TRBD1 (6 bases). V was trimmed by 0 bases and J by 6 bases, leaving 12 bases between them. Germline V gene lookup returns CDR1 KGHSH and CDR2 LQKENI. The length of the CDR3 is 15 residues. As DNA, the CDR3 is TGTGCCAGCTCACCACCAAGGGGGACCGGCAATGAGCAGTTCTTC. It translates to CASSPPRGTGNEQFF.

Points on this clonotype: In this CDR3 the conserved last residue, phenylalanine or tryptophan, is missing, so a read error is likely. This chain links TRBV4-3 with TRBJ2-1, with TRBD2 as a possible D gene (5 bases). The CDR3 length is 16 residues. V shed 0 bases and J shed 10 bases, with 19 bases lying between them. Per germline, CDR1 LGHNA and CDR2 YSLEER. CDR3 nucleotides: TGCGCCAGCAGCCAAGATCGGGTAGCGCCCGGGGAGGAGCAGTTCCTC. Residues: CASSQDRVAPGEEQFL.

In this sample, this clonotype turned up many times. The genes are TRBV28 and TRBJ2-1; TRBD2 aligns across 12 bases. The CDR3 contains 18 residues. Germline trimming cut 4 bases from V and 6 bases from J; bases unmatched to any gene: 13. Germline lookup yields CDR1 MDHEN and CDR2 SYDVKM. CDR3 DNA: TGTGCCAGCAGTTCCAATGACATGGGACTAGCGGGCTTCAATGAGCAGTTCTTC. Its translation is CASSSNDMGLAGFNEQFF.

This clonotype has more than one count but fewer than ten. The CDR3 coding sequence is TGTGCCAGCAGTTACGTGGTGTCCGGGACAGGGATTTCACCCCTCCACTTT. Translated: CASSYVVSGTGISPLHF. The chain carries TRBV6-2 or TRBV6-3 and TRBJ1-6; 9 nucleotides agree with TRBD1. From germline, CDR1 is MNHEY and CDR2 SVGEGT. V trimming: 2 bases; J trimming: 9 bases; junction bases outside the gene matches: 11. The CDR3 is 17 residues long.

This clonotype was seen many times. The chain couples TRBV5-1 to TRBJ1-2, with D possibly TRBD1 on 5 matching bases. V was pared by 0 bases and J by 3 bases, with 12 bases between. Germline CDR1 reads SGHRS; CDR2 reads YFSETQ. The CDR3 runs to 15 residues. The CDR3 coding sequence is TGCGCCAGCAGCTTGGAGGCAGGGAGGGACTATGGCTACACCTTC. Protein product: CASSLEAGRDYGYTF.

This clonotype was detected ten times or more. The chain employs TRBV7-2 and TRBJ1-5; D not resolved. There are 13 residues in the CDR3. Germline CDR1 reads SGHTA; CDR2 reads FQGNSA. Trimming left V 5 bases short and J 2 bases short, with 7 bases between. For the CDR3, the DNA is TGTGCCAGCAGCCCAAGACGCAATCAGCCCCAGCATTTT. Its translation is CASSPRRNQPQHF.

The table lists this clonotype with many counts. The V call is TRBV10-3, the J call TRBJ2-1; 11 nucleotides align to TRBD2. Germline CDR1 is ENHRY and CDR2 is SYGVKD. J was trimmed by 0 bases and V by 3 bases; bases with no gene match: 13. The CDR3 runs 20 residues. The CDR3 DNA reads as TGTGCCATCAGTGACCGTAGCCCCCTTACTAGCGGGGGCTCCTACAATGAGCAGTTCTTC. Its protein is CAISDRSPLTSGGSYNEQFF.

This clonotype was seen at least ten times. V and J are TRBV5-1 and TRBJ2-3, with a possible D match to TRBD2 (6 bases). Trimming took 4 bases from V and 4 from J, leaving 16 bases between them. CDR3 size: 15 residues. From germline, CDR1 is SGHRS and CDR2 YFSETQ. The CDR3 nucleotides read TGCGCCAGCAGCGGGCCCCTTAGCGGCTCAGATACGCAGTATTTT. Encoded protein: CASSGPLSGSDTQYF.

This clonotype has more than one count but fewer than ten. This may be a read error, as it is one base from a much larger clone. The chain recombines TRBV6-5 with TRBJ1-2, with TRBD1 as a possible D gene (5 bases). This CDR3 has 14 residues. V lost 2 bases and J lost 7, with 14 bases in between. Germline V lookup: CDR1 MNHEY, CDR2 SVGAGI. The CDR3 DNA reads TGTGCCAGCAGTTACGGAGCGGGGACTTGTGGCTACACCTTC. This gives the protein CASSYGAGTCGYTF.

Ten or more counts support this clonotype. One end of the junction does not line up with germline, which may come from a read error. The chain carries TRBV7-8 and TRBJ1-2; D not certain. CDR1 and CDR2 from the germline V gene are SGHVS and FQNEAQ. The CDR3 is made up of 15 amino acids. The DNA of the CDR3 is TGTGCCAGCAGCCTAGCGAGGTTCCAGCCGGTTGGCTACACCTTC. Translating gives CASSLARFQPVGYTF.

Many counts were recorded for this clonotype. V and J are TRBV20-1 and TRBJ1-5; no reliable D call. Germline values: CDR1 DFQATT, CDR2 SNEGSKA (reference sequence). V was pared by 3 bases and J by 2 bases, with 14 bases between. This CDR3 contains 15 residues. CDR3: CSASPPVSGNQPQHF. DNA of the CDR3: TGCAGTGCTAGCCCCCCGGTTAGTGGCAATCAGCCCCAGCATTTT.

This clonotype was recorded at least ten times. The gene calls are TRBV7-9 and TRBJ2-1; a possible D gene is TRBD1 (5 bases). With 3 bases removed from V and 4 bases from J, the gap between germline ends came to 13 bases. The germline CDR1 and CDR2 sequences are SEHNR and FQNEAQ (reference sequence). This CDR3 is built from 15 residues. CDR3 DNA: TGTGCCAGCAGCTTTGGGGCAGTCGGATACAATGAGCAGTTCTTC. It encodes CASSFGAVGYNEQFF.

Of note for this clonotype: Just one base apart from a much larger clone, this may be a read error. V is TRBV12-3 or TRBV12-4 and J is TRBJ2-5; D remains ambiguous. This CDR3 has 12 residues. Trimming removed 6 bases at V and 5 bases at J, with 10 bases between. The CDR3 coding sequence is TGTGCCAGCAGGCCCCCGTGGGAGACCCAGTACTTC. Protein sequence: CASRPPWETQYF.

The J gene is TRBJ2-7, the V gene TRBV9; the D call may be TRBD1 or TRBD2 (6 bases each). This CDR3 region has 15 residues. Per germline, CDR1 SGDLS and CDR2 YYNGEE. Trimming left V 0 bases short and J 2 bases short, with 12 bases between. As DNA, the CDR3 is TGTGCCAGCAGCGTAGAAGAAGGGGGGACCTACGAGCAGTACTTC. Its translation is CASSVEEGGTYEQYF.

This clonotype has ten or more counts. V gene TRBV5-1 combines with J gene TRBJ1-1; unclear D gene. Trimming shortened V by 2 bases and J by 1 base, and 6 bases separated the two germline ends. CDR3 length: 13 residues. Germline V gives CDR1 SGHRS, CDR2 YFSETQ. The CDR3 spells CASSLQENTEAFF. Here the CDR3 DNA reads TGCGCCAGCAGCTTACAAGAGAACACTGAAGCTTTCTTT.

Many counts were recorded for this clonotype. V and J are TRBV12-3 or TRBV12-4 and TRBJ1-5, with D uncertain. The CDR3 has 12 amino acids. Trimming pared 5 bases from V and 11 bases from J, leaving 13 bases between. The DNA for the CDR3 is TGTGCCAGCAGTCAGACGATTAGGGCCCAGCATTTT. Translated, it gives CASSQTIRAQHF.

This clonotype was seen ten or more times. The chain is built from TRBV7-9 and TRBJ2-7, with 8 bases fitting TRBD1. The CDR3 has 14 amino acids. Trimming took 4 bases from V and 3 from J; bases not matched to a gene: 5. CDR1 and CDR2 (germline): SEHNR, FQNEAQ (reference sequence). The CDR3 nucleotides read TGTGCCAGCAGCTCGAGACAGGGGAGCTACGAGCAGTACTTC. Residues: CASSSRQGSYEQYF. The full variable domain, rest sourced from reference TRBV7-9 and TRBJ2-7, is DTGVSQNPRHKITKRGQNVTFRCDPISEHNRLYWYRQTLGQGPEFLTYFQNEAQLEKSRLLSDRFSAERPKGSFSTLEIQRTEQGDSAMYLCASSSRQGSYEQYFGPGTRLTVT.

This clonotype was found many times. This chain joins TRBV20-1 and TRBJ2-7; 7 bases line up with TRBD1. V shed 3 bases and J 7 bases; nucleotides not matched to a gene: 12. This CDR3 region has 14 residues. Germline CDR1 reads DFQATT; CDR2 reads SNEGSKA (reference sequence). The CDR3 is CSASATGATWEQYF. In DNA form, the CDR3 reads TGCAGTGCTAGCGCCACAGGGGCCACCTGGGAGCAGTACTTC.

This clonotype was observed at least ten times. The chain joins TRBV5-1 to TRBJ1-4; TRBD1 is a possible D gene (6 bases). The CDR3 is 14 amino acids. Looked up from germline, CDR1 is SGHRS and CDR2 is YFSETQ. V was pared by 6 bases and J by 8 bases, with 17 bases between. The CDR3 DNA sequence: TGCGCCAGCAAAAATACAGGGACGGGGGAAAAACTGTTTTTT. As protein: CASKNTGTGEKLFF.

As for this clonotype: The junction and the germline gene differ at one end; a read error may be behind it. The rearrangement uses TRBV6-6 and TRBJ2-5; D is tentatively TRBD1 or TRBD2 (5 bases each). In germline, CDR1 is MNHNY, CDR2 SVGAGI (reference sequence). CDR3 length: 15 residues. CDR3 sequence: CAGSRQPGPPETQYF. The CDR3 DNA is TGTGCCGGCAGTCGACAGCCGGGACCACCAGAGACCCAGTACTTC.

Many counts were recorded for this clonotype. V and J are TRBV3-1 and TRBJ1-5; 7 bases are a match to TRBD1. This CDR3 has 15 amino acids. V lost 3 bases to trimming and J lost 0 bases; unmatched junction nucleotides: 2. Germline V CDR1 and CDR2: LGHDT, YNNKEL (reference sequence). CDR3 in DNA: TGTGCCAGCAGCCATGACAGGGATAGCAATCAGCCCCAGCATTTT. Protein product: CASSHDRDSNQPQHF.

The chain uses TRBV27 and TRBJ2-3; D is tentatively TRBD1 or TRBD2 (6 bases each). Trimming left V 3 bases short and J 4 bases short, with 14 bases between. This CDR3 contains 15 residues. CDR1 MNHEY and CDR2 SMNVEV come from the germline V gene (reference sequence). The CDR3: CASSLRGALSDTQYF. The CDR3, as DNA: TGTGCCAGCAGTTTGAGGGGGGCGCTATCAGATACGCAGTATTTT.